The text below deals with one T cell receptor (beta chain). Its specificity is unknown. This record belongs to a study of a mutant IDH1 vaccine in newly diagnosed glioma. Produced via immunoSEQ multiplex PCR; TCRdb's table is partial and in-frame only. The sample has tens of thousands of clones, about 88% seen once. The CDR3 is 13 residues long. Trimming cost V 5 bases and J 0 bases, with 8 bases left between them. The V gene's germline CDR1 is SGHTA and CDR2 FQGNSA. Time point: week 11, during vaccination. The investigators gave 300 ug of mutant IDH1 20-mer peptide in each vaccine dose, together with topical imiquimod.

Sample: PBMCs, taken from a glioma patient whose treatment included an IDH1 peptide vaccine. V usage is TRBV7-2 and J usage is TRBJ2-7; no clear D gene. This TCR derives from a woman aged 50 to 65 with glioma. CDR3: CASSRDGSYEQYF. CDR3 nucleotides: TGTGCCAGCAGCCGAGACGGCTCCTACGAGCAGTACTTC. The entire variable domain, with the rest obtained from reference TRBV7-2 and TRBJ2-7, is as follows: GAGVSQSPSNKVTEKGKDVELRCDPISGHTALYWYRQSLGQGLEFLIYFQGNSAPDKSGLPSDRFSAERTGGSVSTLTIQRTQQEDSAVYLCASSRDGSYEQYFGPGTRLTVT.